This T cell receptor (beta chain) came from a study of T cells in Graves' hyperthyroidism and ophthalmopathy. Overall study context: Peripheral blood draws took place at initial diagnosis, ahead of any treatment.

General observations from the study: Within blood appeared most thyroid clonotypes that had expanded above 0.001.

Germline CDR1 reads MNHEY; CDR2 reads SVGAGI. The CDR3 totals 20 residues. The V segment lost 0 bases and the J segment 4 bases; nucleotides outside the gene matches: 14. At least ten counts were recorded for this clonotype. What it binds is unknown. The source material, RNA transcripts, was used to amplify TCR beta CDR3 regions. Researchers ran a first-round RT-PCR on the TCR CDR3 using the HTBI primer set. TCRdb re-called the multiplex PCR reads with MiXCR, one entry per CDR3 protein. The top ten clones hold around a tenth of a sample with hundreds of thousands of distinct CDR3 sequences, less than 15% of them seen once. Diagnosis rested on symptoms, serum thyroxine and TRAb, thyroid ultrasound, and orbital computed tomography.

The sequence was collected from a woman under 30 with Graves' hyperthyroidism. Specimen: blood. The chain combines TRBV6-5 with TRBJ2-5; 13 bases match TRBD2. The CDR3 DNA reads as TGTGCCAGCAGTTACTCCTCCCTGGGACTAGCGGGAAGCTGGCTAGAGACCCAGTACTTC. It is translated as CASSYSSLGLAGSWLETQYF.